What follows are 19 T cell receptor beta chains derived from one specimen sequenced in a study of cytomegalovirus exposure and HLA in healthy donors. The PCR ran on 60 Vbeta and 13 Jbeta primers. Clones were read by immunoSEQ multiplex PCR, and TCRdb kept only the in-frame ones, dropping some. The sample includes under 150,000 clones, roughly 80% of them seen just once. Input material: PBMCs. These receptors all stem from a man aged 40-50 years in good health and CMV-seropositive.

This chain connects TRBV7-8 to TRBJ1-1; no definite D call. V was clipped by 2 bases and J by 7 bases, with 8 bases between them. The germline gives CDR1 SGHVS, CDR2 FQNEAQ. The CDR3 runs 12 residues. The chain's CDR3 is CASSLTDIEAFF. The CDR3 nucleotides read TGTGCCAGCAGCTTAACTGACATTGAAGCTTTCTTT. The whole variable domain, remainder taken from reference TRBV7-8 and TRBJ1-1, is GAGVSQSPRYKVAKRGQDVALRCDPISGHVSLFWYQQALGQGPEFLTYFQNEAQLDKSGLPSDRFFAERPEGSVSTLKIQRTQQEDSAVYLCASSLTDIEAFFGQGTRLTVV.

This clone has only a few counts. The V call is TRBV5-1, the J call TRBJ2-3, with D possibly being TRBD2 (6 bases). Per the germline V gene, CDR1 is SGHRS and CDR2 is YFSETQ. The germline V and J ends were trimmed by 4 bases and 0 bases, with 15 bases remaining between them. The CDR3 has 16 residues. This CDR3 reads CASSPAGRGSTDTQYF. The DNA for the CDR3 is TGCGCCAGCAGCCCGGCGGGGCGCGGCAGCACAGATACGCAGTATTTT. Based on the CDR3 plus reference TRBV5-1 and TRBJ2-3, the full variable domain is KAGVTQTPRYLIKTRGQQVTLSCSPISGHRSVSWYQQTPGQGLQFLFEYFSETQRNKGNFPGRFSGRQFSNSRSEMNVSTLELGDSALYLCASSPAGRGSTDTQYFGPGTRLTVL.

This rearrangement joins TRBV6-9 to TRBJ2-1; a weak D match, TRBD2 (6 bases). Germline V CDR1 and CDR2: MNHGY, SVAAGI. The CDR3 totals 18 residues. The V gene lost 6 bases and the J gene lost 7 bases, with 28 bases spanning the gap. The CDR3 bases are TGTGCCAGCAGCTTTGAGGTAAGCGGGCTTCTAGGTAGGAATGAGCAGTTCTTC. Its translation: CASSFEVSGLLGRNEQFF.

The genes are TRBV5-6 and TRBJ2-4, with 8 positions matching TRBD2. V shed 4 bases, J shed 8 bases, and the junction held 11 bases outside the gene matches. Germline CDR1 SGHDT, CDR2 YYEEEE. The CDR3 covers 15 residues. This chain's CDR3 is CASSLGRTSLHIQYF. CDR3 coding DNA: TGTGCCAGCAGCCTTGGACGGACTAGCCTACACATTCAGTACTTC.

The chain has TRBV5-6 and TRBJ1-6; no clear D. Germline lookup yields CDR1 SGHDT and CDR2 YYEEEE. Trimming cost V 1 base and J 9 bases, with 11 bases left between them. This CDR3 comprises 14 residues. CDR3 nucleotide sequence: TGTGCCAGCAGCTTGAGAGGGTTGGGTTCACCCCTCCACTTT. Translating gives CASSLRGLGSPLHF. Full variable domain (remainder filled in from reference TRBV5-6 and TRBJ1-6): DAGVTQSPTHLIKTRGQQVTLRCSPKSGHDTVSWYQQALGQGPQFIFQYYEEEERQRGNFPDRFSGHQFPNYSSELNVNALLLGDSALYLCASSLRGLGSPLHFGNGTRLTVT.

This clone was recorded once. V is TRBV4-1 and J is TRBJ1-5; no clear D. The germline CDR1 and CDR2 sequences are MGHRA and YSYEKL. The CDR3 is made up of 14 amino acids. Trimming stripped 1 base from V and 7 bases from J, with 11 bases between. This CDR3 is CASSQAESKQPQHF. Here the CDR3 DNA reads TGCGCCAGCAGCCAAGCCGAGTCGAAACAGCCCCAGCATTTT.

Here the CDR3 reads CASSLARSGRALDTQYF. CDR3 in DNA: TGTGCCAGCAGCTTGGCCCGTAGCGGGAGGGCCTTAGATACGCAGTATTTT. The chain couples TRBV5-8 to TRBJ2-3, with 11 bases identical to TRBD2. Germline trimming cut 0 bases from V and 5 bases from J; bases unmatched to any gene: 8. The CDR3 is made up of 17 amino acids. Germline-derived CDR1 and CDR2 are SGHTS and YDEGEE. The complete variable domain, with remaining parts taken from reference TRBV5-8 and TRBJ2-3, reads EAGVTQSPTHLIKTRGQQATLRCSPISGHTSVYWYQQALGLGLQFLLWYDEGEERNRGNFPPRFSGRQFPNYSSELNVNALELEDSALYLCASSLARSGRALDTQYFGPGTRLTVL.

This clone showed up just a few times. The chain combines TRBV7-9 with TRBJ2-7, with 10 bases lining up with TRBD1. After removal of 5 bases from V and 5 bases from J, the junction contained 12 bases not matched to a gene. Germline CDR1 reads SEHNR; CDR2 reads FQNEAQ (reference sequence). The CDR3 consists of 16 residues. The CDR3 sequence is CASSPRQGALEDEQYF. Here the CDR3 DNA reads TGTGCCAGCAGCCCCCGACAGGGGGCTTTAGAAGACGAGCAGTACTTC.

CDR3 in amino acids: CASSPRGPSGEQYF. The CDR3 DNA sequence: TGTGCCAGCTCACCGAGGGGGCCATCCGGGGAGCAGTACTTC. The chain links TRBV18 to TRBJ2-7; 7 nucleotides line up with TRBD1. The V gene end was trimmed by 3 bases and the J gene end by 7 bases; junction bases not matched to a gene: 9. CDR1 and CDR2 (germline): KGHSH, LQKENI. The CDR3 is 14 residues long.

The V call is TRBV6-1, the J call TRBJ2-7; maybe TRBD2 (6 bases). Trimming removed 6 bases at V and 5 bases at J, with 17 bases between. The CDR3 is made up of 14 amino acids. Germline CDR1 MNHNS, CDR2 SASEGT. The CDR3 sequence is CASRGGLLVDEQYF. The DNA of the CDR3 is TGTGCCAGCAGGGGAGGCCTGCTTGTCGACGAGCAGTACTTC.

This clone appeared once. CDR3 region: CASSLEPGAGNTIYF. As DNA, the CDR3 is TGCGCCAGCAGCTTGGAGCCCGGAGCTGGAAACACCATATATTTT. The rearrangement uses TRBV5-1 and TRBJ1-3; D is undetermined. The germline V and J ends were trimmed by 0 bases and 2 bases, with 9 bases remaining between them. The length of the CDR3 is 15 residues. Germline CDR1 SGHRS, CDR2 YFSETQ.

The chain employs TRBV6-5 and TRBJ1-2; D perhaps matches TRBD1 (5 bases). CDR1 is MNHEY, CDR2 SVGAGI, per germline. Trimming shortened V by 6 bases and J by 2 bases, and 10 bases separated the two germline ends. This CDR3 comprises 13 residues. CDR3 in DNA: TGTGCCAGCAGCTTAGGGGCCAACTATGGCTACACCTTC. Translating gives CASSLGANYGYTF.

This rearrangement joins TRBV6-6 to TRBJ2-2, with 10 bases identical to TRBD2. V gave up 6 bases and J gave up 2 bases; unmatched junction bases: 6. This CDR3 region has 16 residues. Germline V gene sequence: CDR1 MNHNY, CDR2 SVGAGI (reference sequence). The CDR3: CASRSSGGINTGELFF. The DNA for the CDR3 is TGTGCCAGCAGGTCTAGCGGGGGAATTAACACCGGGGAGCTGTTTTTT.

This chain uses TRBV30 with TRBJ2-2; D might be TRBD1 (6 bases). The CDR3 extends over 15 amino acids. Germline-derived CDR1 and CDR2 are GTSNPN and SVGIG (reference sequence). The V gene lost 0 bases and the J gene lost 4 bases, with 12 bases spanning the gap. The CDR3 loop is CAWSVSPGVTGELFF. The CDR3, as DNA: TGTGCCTGGAGTGTAAGCCCAGGGGTCACCGGGGAGCTGTTTTTT.

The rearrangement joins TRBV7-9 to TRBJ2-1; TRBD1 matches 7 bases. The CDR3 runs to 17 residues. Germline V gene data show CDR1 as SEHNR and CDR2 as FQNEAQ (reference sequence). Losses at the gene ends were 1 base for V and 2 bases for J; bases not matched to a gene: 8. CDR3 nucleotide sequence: TGTGCCAGCAGCTTAGGGTGGGGACAGAGAGCCTACAATGAGCAGTTCTTC. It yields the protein CASSLGWGQRAYNEQFF.

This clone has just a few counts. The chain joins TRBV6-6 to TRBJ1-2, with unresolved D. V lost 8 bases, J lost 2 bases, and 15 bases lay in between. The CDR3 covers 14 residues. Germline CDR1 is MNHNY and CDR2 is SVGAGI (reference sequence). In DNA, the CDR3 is TGTGCCAGCCTTCTCGGGGATAAGAACTATGGCTACACCTTC. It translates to CASLLGDKNYGYTF.

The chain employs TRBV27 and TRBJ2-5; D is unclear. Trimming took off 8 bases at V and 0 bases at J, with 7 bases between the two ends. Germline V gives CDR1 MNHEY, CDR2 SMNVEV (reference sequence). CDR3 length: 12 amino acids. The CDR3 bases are TGTGCCAGCCTACGAGACCAAGAGACCCAGTACTTC. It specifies CASLRDQETQYF.

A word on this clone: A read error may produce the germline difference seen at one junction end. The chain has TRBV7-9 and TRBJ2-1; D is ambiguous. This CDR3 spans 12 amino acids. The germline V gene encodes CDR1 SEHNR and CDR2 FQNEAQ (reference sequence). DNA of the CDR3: TGTTCCAGCAGCTTAGAGGTGGGCGAGCAGTTCTTC. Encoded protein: CSSSLEVGEQFF.

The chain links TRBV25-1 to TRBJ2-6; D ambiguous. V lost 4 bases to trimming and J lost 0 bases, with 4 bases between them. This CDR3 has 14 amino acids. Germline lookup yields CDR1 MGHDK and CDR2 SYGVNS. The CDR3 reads CASSAYSGANVLTF. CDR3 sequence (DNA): TGTGCCAGCAGTGCTTACTCTGGGGCCAACGTCCTGACTTTC.